The 4 T cell receptor beta chains in this list originate from one sample, sequenced in a study of PD-1 blockade in classical Hodgkin lymphoma. All trial patients relapsed after autologous stem cell transplantation. Method: immunoSEQ multiplex PCR; TCRdb's copy keeps in-frame clones and lacks some. Of 55,000 to 60,000 clones in the sample, approximately 90% are singletons; the top ten hold under 11%. Sample: peripheral blood mononuclear cells (PBMCs), taken before the second cycle of nivolumab. These receptors all come from a human donor with classical Hodgkin lymphoma.

Points on this clone: The same CDR3 can be traced to other DNA sequences in this sample. V usage is TRBV19 and J usage is TRBJ2-5; 9 bases agree with TRBD1. The germline CDR1 and CDR2 sequences are LNHDA and SQIVND (reference sequence). V was pared by 4 bases and J by 3 bases, with 0 bases of the junction left unmatched. CDR3 length: 13 amino acids. The CDR3 DNA reads as TGTGCCAGTAGTAGGACAGGGGAAGAGACCCAGTACTTC. Translating gives CASSRTGEETQYF.

V usage is TRBV10-3 and J usage is TRBJ2-3; 13 nucleotides align to TRBD2. This CDR3 has 15 residues. With V trimmed by 5 bases and J by 5 bases, 4 bases remained unmatched. Germline CDR1 reads ENHRY; CDR2 reads SYGVKD. The CDR3 DNA follows: TGTGCCATCAGTAGACTAGCGGGGGGTGGAGATACGCAGTATTTT. Its translation: CAISRLAGGGDTQYF.

The chain recombines TRBV7-3 with TRBJ1-2, with a weak D call TRBD1 (6 bases). Germline-derived CDR1 and CDR2 are SGHTA and FQGTGA. The V and J ends lost 4 bases and 3 bases respectively, with 18 bases between them. There are 16 residues in the CDR3. The CDR3 region is CASSSDRTLLDYGYTF. Here the CDR3 DNA reads TGTGCCAGCAGCTCCGACAGGACCCTGCTGGACTATGGCTACACCTTC.

The V call is TRBV28, the J call TRBJ2-7; TRBD1 or TRBD2 may be the D gene (5 bases each). This CDR3 region has 16 residues. The V end lost 2 bases, the J end lost 0 bases, and 14 bases lay between the germline ends. Germline CDR1 MDHEN, CDR2 SYDVKM. The chain's CDR3 is CASSLGLTVTSYEQYF. Here the CDR3 DNA reads TGTGCCAGCAGTTTAGGACTGACAGTCACCTCCTACGAGCAGTACTTC.